This T cell receptor beta chain was retrieved from a study of blood T cell repertoires in COVID-19. Germline V gene data show CDR1 as SNHLY and CDR2 as FYNNEI. The CDR3 totals 15 residues. The V gene lost 6 bases and the J gene lost 4 bases, with 18 bases spanning the gap. Method: immunoSEQ multiplex PCR; TCRdb's copy keeps in-frame clones and lacks some. Among approximately 500,000 clones, over 75% were seen once, and the ten largest hold approximately 3%. The TCR originated in a human donor in a cohort sampled during active COVID-19. V gene TRBV2 combines with J gene TRBJ1-1; D unresolved. Sample: peripheral blood. The CDR3 coding sequence is TGTGCCAGCAGCCCCCGTTTGGGCGAAAGCACTGAAGCTTTCTTT. It codes for CASSPRLGESTEAFF.